This TCR beta chain was identified during a study of blood T cell repertoires in COVID-19. As for the study in general: Researchers got acute and convalescent COVID-19 samples from the United States, Italy and Spain. T cells, B-cell-depleted T cells, or PBMCs supplied cDNA or gDNA.

V gave up 0 bases and J gave up 7 bases, with 16 bases separating them. The CDR3 sequence is 16 residues long. The germline V gene encodes CDR1 MNHNY and CDR2 SVGAGI (reference sequence). Methods used by the authors: Reference gene primers were amplified, and this amplification served to estimate nucleated cell counts. TCRdb's table, derived via immunoSEQ multiplex PCR, lists solely in-frame clones and lacks some. That table gives V, J and clone size, and the DNA gave D and trimming. The table records about 300,000 clones, roughly 80% of them present only once. The TCR sequence derives from a human donor with COVID-19, enrolled during active disease. The donor label of this sample is uncertain. The chain links TRBV6-6 to TRBJ1-5; D might be TRBD1 (6 bases). The sample comprised peripheral blood. CDR3 region: CASSYSLRDIRQPQHF. The CDR3 DNA is TGTGCCAGCAGTTACTCGCTCCGGGACATCAGACAGCCCCAGCATTTT.